This T cell receptor beta chain was sequenced in a study of control samples from healthy donors and cancer patients. The CDR3 consists of 14 residues. Germline trimming cut 5 bases from V and 5 bases from J; bases unmatched to any gene: 9. CDR1 is MDHEN, CDR2 SYDVKM, per germline. Assay used: immunoSEQ multiplex PCR; TCRdb lists only in-frame clones, some missing. The sample has about 83,000 clones; 90% to 95% are singletons. Sequenced sample: blood. The chain combines TRBV28 with TRBJ2-7; 7 bases are a match to TRBD1. The receptor was isolated from a man in his thirties or forties in good health. The CDR3 sequence is CASSPTGTAHEQYF. In DNA, the CDR3 is TGTGCCAGCAGTCCGACAGGGACGGCTCACGAGCAGTACTTC.